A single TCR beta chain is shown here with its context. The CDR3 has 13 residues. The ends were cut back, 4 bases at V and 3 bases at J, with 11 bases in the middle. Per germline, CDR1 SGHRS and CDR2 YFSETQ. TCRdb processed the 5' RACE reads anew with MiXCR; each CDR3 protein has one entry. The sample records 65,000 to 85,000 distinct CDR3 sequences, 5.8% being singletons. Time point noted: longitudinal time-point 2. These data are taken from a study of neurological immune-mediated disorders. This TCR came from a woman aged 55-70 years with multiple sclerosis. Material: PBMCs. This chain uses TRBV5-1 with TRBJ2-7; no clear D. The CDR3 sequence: CASSRSGDYEQYF. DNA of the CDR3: TGCGCCAGCAGCAGAAGTGGCGACTACGAGCAGTACTTC.